Following are 9 T cell receptor beta chains from one sample sequenced in a study of blood T cells in healthy people across ages (dated by TCRdb to the mid-2010s). Libraries were built with 5' RACE. Instrument on record: Illumina HiSeq 2500. A second roughly 6 to 11 cycle PCR used a sample-barcoded 5' primer and a J-beta primer mix. Using fastp trimming at Q25 and MiXCR clonotype assembly, TCRdb reanalyzed the public sequencing data and kept in-frame beta chains. Entries are consolidated by CDR3 protein sequence, retaining the most common genes and DNA. The sample table records about 930,000 distinct CDR3 sequences; 25% to 35% of these occur just once. Together, the top ten hold about 10% of the sample. These data were also reused for a study on T cells of mothers and their children.

Sequencing was done on a sample of blood. The receptor source for this set is a woman in her thirties or forties in good health.

The chain employs TRBV24-1 and TRBJ2-3, with D perhaps TRBD1 (6 bases). Germline V CDR1 and CDR2: KGHDR, SFDVKD. V was clipped by 9 bases and J by 5 bases, with 20 bases between them. The CDR3 runs 15 residues. The CDR3 nucleotides read TGTGCCACCCGGGACCGGGACAATGGTAGAGATACGCAGTATTTT. It specifies CATRDRDNGRDTQYF.

Here the CDR3 DNA reads TGTGCCAGCAGTACGCCTTGGACAGGGGCGGCCTACGAGCAGTACTTC. The encoded protein is CASSTPWTGAAYEQYF. The chain is built from TRBV6-2 or TRBV6-3 and TRBJ2-7, with 9 bases matching TRBD1. CDR3 size: 16 residues. J lost 2 bases, V lost 5 bases, and 10 bases had no gene match. Germline V gene lookup returns CDR1 MNHEY and CDR2 SVGEGT.

This clonotype turned up a few times. V gene TRBV6-1 combines with J gene TRBJ1-1, with D maybe TRBD1 (6 bases). The CDR3 runs to 15 residues. Germline CDR1 reads MNHNS; CDR2 reads SASEGT. Trimming stripped 0 bases from V and 1 base from J, with 9 bases between. The CDR3, as DNA: TGTGCCAGCAGTGAAGCAGGGGGTGCGAACACTGAAGCTTTCTTT. It encodes CASSEAGGANTEAFF.

This clonotype has just a few counts. This chain uses TRBV20-1 with TRBJ2-5, with D perhaps TRBD2 (6 bases). In germline, CDR1 is DFQATT, CDR2 SNEGSKA (reference sequence). CDR3 size: 15 residues. Trimming left V 1 base short and J 5 bases short, with 17 bases between. DNA for the CDR3: TGCAGTGCTAGAGGCCCAGGGAGGATTACGGAGACCCAGTACTTC. Residues: CSARGPGRITETQYF.

This rearrangement joins TRBV28 to TRBJ2-7, with a tentative D call TRBD1 (6 bases). Looked up from germline, CDR1 is MDHEN and CDR2 is SYDVKM. V was clipped by 4 bases and J by 6 bases, with 16 bases between them. This CDR3 has 14 amino acids. CDR3 region: CASSSLGQKPEQYF. The CDR3 region has the DNA TGTGCCAGCAGTTCCCTCGGACAGAAACCCGAGCAGTACTTC.

Many counts were recorded for this clonotype. The V and J genes are TRBV7-2 and TRBJ2-7; 15 bases fit TRBD2. CDR1 is SGHTA, CDR2 FQGNSA, per germline. V shed 6 bases and J 5 bases; nucleotides not matched to a gene: 8. The CDR3 totals 16 residues. The CDR3 here is CASRSGTSGGLNEQYF. The CDR3, as DNA: TGTGCCAGCAGATCCGGGACTAGCGGGGGGCTTAACGAGCAGTACTTC.

This clonotype was picked up many times. As DNA, the CDR3 is TGTGCCAGCAGTTACCAGGGCGACGGCTACACCTTC. Protein: CASSYQGDGYTF. The rearrangement uses TRBV6-5 and TRBJ1-2, with D possibly matching TRBD1 (5 bases). Germline values: CDR1 MNHEY, CDR2 SVGAGI. V shed 2 bases and J shed 8 bases, with 9 bases lying between them. CDR3 length equals 12 residues.

In its sample, this clonotype was seen many times. The chain employs TRBV6-6 and TRBJ2-7; no reliable D call. Germline V gives CDR1 MNHNY, CDR2 SVGAGI (reference sequence). The CDR3 length is 11 residues. V was clipped by 5 bases and J by 5 bases, with 7 bases between them. CDR3 in DNA: TGTGCCAGCAGTCCCATAAACGAGCAGTACTTC. It encodes CASSPINEQYF.

The chain employs TRBV30 and TRBJ2-3, with TRBD1 matching over 10 bases. The junction had 6 bases not matched to a gene; V was cut back by 2 bases and J by 4 bases. The CDR3 covers 15 residues. CDR1 and CDR2 from the germline V gene are GTSNPN and SVGIG (reference sequence). The CDR3 nucleotides are TGTGCCTGGAGTACCGGACAGGGGGAATCAGATACGCAGTATTTT. Its translation is CAWSTGQGESDTQYF.